A single sample gave rise to the 19 T cell receptor beta chains below, sequenced in a study of T cell changes during pregnancy in multiple sclerosis. Here immunoSEQ multiplex PCR was the method, and the copy in TCRdb shows in-frame clones only, minus some. The sample records about 89,000 clones, 85% to 95% being singletons. Material: peripheral blood, obtained in the third trimester of pregnancy. The receptors come from a female donor with multiple sclerosis, enrolled in a pregnancy study.

The chain uses TRBV4-2 and TRBJ1-1; TRBD1 might be the D (6 bases). Trimming took 4 bases from V and 4 from J, leaving 13 bases between them. This CDR3 spans 14 amino acids. Looked up from germline, CDR1 is LGHNA and CDR2 is YNFKEQ. This CDR3 reads CASSLTRGGTEAFF. CDR3 sequence (DNA): TGTGCCAGCAGCCTCACCAGGGGTGGCACTGAAGCTTTCTTT.

The chain uses TRBV5-1 and TRBJ2-2; D unclear. V dropped 4 bases and J dropped 6 bases, with 16 bases sitting between them. Germline V gene data show CDR1 as SGHRS and CDR2 as YFSETQ. The CDR3 spans 15 residues. The CDR3 loop is CASSPSAVQAGELFF. As DNA, the CDR3 is TGCGCCAGCAGCCCGTCGGCAGTCCAGGCCGGGGAGCTGTTTTTT.

This chain joins TRBV5-1 and TRBJ2-2; TRBD1 matches 7 bases. V shed 4 bases and J 4 bases; nucleotides not matched to a gene: 4. Germline V gene sequence: CDR1 SGHRS, CDR2 YFSETQ. The CDR3 has 14 residues. CDR3 sequence: CASSRDSGTGELFF. Written as DNA, the CDR3 is TGCGCCAGCAGCCGGGACAGTGGCACCGGGGAGCTGTTTTTT. The whole variable domain, remainder taken from reference TRBV5-1 and TRBJ2-2, is KAGVTQTPRYLIKTRGQQVTLSCSPISGHRSVSWYQQTPGQGLQFLFEYFSETQRNKGNFPGRFSGRQFSNSRSEMNVSTLELGDSALYLCASSRDSGTGELFFGEGSRLTVL.

The V and J genes are TRBV30 and TRBJ1-4; D gene unclear. V lost 3 bases to trimming and J lost 8 bases, with 19 bases between them. The CDR3 sequence is 15 residues long. Germline values: CDR1 GTSNPN, CDR2 SVGIG (reference sequence). This chain's CDR3 is CAWRLSLVQGEKLFF. In DNA, the CDR3 is TGTGCCTGGAGACTATCTTTAGTTCAAGGAGAAAAACTGTTTTTT.

This chain links TRBV6-1 with TRBJ1-5; the match to TRBD1 covers 7 bases. The CDR3 extends over 13 amino acids. Germline trimming cut 7 bases from V and 3 bases from J; bases unmatched to any gene: 3. Germline lookup yields CDR1 MNHNS and CDR2 SASEGT. The CDR3 region is CASNGQANQPQHF. CDR3 coding DNA: TGTGCCAGCAACGGACAGGCCAATCAGCCCCAGCATTTT.

The V gene is TRBV28, the J gene TRBJ2-1; 8 bases line up with TRBD2. V trimming: 6 bases; J trimming: 8 bases; junction bases outside the gene matches: 9. Germline V CDR1 and CDR2: MDHEN, SYDVKM. The CDR3 contains 14 residues. The CDR3 DNA reads as TGTGCCAGCAGCGGGAGGGGGGGAGTCTATGAGCAGTTCTTC. Its translation is CASSGRGGVYEQFF. Full variable domain (missing parts from reference TRBV28 and TRBJ2-1): DVKVTQSSRYLVKRTGEKVFLECVQDMDHENMFWYRQDPGLGLRLIYFSYDVKMKEKGDIPEGYSVSREKKERFSLILESASTNQTSMYLCASSGRGGVYEQFFGPGTRLTVL.

The V gene is TRBV29-1, the J gene TRBJ2-3, with D perhaps matching TRBD2 (6 bases). Germline CDR1 reads SQVTM; CDR2 reads ANQGSEA. This CDR3 comprises 13 residues. V was clipped by 3 bases and J by 0 bases, with 7 bases between them. CDR3 region: CSVEGGSTDTQYF. In nucleotides, the CDR3 is TGCAGCGTTGAGGGGGGTAGCACAGATACGCAGTATTTT.

V and J are TRBV7-9 and TRBJ2-1, with no clear D. Trimming left V 5 bases short and J 5 bases short, with 7 bases between. Per the germline V gene, CDR1 is SEHNR and CDR2 is FQNEAQ (reference sequence). This CDR3 is built from 12 residues. CDR3 coding DNA: TGTGCCAGCAGCCCAGACAACAATGAGCAGTTCTTC. Translation gives CASSPDNNEQFF.

The chain links TRBV2 to TRBJ1-5; no firm D call. The CDR3 contains 15 residues. Trimming removed 7 bases at V and 0 bases at J, with 13 bases between. Germline-derived CDR1 and CDR2 are SNHLY and FYNNEI. DNA of the CDR3: TGTGCCAGCAACAGAGACACATATAGCAATCAGCCCCAGCATTTT. This gives the protein CASNRDTYSNQPQHF. The full variable domain, in which reference TRBV2 and TRBJ1-5 provide the parts outside the CDR3, is EPEVTQTPSHQVTQMGQEVILRCVPISNHLYFYWYRQILGQKVEFLVSFYNNEISEKSEIFDDQFSVERPDGSNFTLKIRSTKLEDSAMYFCASNRDTYSNQPQHFGDGTRLSIL.

This chain uses TRBV19 with TRBJ2-7; TRBD2 agrees at 13 bases. Germline-derived CDR1 and CDR2 are LNHDA and SQIVND (reference sequence). The CDR3 covers 14 residues. J was trimmed by 5 bases and V by 7 bases; bases with no gene match: 5. CDR3: CASTGLAGSHEQYF. The CDR3 bases are TGTGCCAGTACGGGACTAGCGGGATCCCACGAGCAGTACTTC.

The chain recombines TRBV5-1 with TRBJ2-2, with D possibly matching TRBD2 (6 bases). This CDR3 has 16 residues. Germline assignment: CDR1 SGHRS and CDR2 YFSETQ. V was trimmed by 3 bases and J by 0 bases, leaving 12 bases between them. CDR3 loop: CASSSHQRANTGELFF. The CDR3 nucleotides are TGCGCCAGCAGCTCCCACCAGCGGGCGAACACCGGGGAGCTGTTTTTT. The whole variable domain, filled in from reference TRBV5-1 and TRBJ2-2, reads KAGVTQTPRYLIKTRGQQVTLSCSPISGHRSVSWYQQTPGQGLQFLFEYFSETQRNKGNFPGRFSGRQFSNSRSEMNVSTLELGDSALYLCASSSHQRANTGELFFGEGSRLTVL.

The chain recombines TRBV6-6 with TRBJ2-7, with TRBD2 matching 8 bases. V dropped 6 bases and J dropped 8; count of bases not matched to a gene: 15. The CDR3 length is 15 residues. From germline, CDR1 is MNHNY and CDR2 SVGAGI (reference sequence). The CDR3, as DNA: TGTGCCAGCAGCCCCGGCGGTAGCGGGATCCCCCAGCAGTACTTC. Encoded protein: CASSPGGSGIPQQYF.

The chain is built from TRBV5-1 and TRBJ2-2; tentative D call: TRBD1 (5 bases). The germline gives CDR1 SGHRS, CDR2 YFSETQ. The CDR3 runs to 17 residues. Trimming took 2 bases from V and 6 from J, leaving 20 bases between them. The CDR3 DNA reads TGCGCCAGCAGCTTTTCAGGACAAGTGGATATCCCCGGGGAGCTGTTTTTT. Translated, it gives CASSFSGQVDIPGELFF. The full variable domain, in which reference TRBV5-1 and TRBJ2-2 provide the parts outside the CDR3, is KAGVTQTPRYLIKTRGQQVTLSCSPISGHRSVSWYQQTPGQGLQFLFEYFSETQRNKGNFPGRFSGRQFSNSRSEMNVSTLELGDSALYLCASSFSGQVDIPGELFFGEGSRLTVL.

This clone was counted a single time. J is TRBJ1-2 and V is TRBV9; TRBD1 agrees at 10 bases. After removal of 4 bases from V and 8 bases from J, the junction contained 14 bases not matched to a gene. The CDR3 consists of 16 residues. CDR1 is SGDLS, CDR2 YYNGEE, per germline. The CDR3 region has the DNA TGTGCCAGCAGCCCATTCCGGGACAGGGGAGAGGGAGGCTACACCTTC. It codes for CASSPFRDRGEGGYTF.

The V and J genes are TRBV2 and TRBJ2-6, with a tentative D call TRBD1 (6 bases). This CDR3 has 17 residues. Germline lookup yields CDR1 SNHLY and CDR2 FYNNEI. Deletions cut 2 bases from V and 2 bases from J, with 13 bases between. CDR3 residues: CASSERQEPTGANVLTF. The CDR3 nucleotides read TGTGCCAGCAGTGAACGACAGGAACCTACTGGGGCCAACGTCCTGACTTTC. The full variable domain, with the rest looked up from reference TRBV2 and TRBJ2-6, is EPEVTQTPSHQVTQMGQEVILRCVPISNHLYFYWYRQILGQKVEFLVSFYNNEISEKSEIFDDQFSVERPDGSNFTLKIRSTKLEDSAMYFCASSERQEPTGANVLTFGAGSRLTVL.

The chain combines TRBV4-3 with TRBJ2-7; D may be TRBD2 (6 bases). This CDR3 spans 16 amino acids. Germline values: CDR1 LGHNA, CDR2 YSLEER. Trimming shortened V by 0 bases and J by 3 bases, and 15 bases separated the two germline ends. CDR3 DNA sequence: TGCGCCAGCAGCCAAGATTCAGGCACGGGAGTCTACGAGCAGTACTTC. Translating it yields CASSQDSGTGVYEQYF.

A few counts support this clone. V usage is TRBV6-1 and J usage is TRBJ1-5, with a weak D call TRBD1 (6 bases). The V end lost 6 bases, the J end lost 0 bases, and 12 bases lay between the germline ends. CDR1 is MNHNS, CDR2 SASEGT, per germline. This CDR3 is 15 amino acids long. The CDR3 DNA reads TGTGCCAGCAGCTATCAGGGGTATAGCAATCAGCCCCAGCATTTT. Its protein is CASSYQGYSNQPQHF.

V usage is TRBV19 and J usage is TRBJ2-2, with 7 bases lining up with TRBD2. V lost 3 bases to trimming and J lost 3 bases; unmatched junction nucleotides: 4. The CDR3 runs to 15 residues. Germline V gene data show CDR1 as LNHDA and CDR2 as SQIVND (reference sequence). CDR3 region: CASSIIGRDTGELFF. The CDR3 DNA is TGTGCCAGTAGTATTATAGGGAGGGACACCGGGGAGCTGTTTTTT.

This rearrangement joins TRBV5-1 to TRBJ2-7; 11 nucleotides match TRBD1. The CDR3 sequence is 13 residues long. CDR1 is SGHRS and CDR2 is YFSETQ in the germline V gene. V was clipped by 4 bases and J by 6 bases; unmatched bases: 3. CDR3 DNA: TGCGCCAGCAGCGGGGGACAGGGGGGCGAGCAGTACTTC. It specifies CASSGGQGGEQYF. Together with reference TRBV5-1 and TRBJ2-7, the CDR3 gives the full variable domain: KAGVTQTPRYLIKTRGQQVTLSCSPISGHRSVSWYQQTPGQGLQFLFEYFSETQRNKGNFPGRFSGRQFSNSRSEMNVSTLELGDSALYLCASSGGQGGEQYFGPGTRLTVT.